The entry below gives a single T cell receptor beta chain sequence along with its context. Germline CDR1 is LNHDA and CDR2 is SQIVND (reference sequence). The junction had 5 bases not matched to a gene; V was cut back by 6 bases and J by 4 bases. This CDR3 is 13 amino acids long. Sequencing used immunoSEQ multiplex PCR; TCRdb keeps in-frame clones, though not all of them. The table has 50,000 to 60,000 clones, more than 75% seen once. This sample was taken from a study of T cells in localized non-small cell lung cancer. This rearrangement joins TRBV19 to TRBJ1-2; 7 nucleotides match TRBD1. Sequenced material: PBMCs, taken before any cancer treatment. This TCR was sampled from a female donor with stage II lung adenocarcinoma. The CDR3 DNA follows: TGTGCCAGTAGACCGGGACAGAGCTATGGCTACACCTTC. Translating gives CASRPGQSYGYTF.